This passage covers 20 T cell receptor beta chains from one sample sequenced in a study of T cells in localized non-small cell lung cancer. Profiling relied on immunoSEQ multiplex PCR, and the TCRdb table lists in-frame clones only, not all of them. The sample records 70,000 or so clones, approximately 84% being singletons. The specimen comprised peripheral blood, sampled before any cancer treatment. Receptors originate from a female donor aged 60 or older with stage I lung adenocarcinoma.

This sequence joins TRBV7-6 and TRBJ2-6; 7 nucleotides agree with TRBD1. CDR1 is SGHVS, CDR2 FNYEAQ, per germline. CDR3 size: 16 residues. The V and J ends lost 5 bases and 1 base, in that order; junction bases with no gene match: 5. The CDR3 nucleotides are TGTGCCAGCAGCATTCCGACAGGGTCTGGGGCCAACGTCCTGACTTTC. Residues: CASSIPTGSGANVLTF. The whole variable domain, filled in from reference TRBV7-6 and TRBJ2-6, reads GAGVSQSPRYKVTKRGQDVALRCDPISGHVSLYWYRQALGQGPEFLTYFNYEAQQDKSGLPNDRFSAERPEGSISTLTIQRTEQRDSAMYRCASSIPTGSGANVLTFGAGSRLTVL.

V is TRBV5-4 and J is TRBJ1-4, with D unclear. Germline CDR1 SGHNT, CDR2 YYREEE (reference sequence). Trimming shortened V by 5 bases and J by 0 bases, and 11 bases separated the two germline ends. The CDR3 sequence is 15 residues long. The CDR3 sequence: CASSHEFATNEKLFF. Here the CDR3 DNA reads TGTGCCAGCAGTCATGAATTCGCAACTAATGAAAAACTGTTTTTT.

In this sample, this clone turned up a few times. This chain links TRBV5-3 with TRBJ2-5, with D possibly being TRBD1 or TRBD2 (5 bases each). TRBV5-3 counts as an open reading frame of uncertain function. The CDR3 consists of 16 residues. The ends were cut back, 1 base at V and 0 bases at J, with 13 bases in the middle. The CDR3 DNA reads TGTGCCAGAAGCTTGAAGGTGGGGGAACACCAAGAGACCCAGTACTTC. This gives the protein CARSLKVGEHQETQYF.

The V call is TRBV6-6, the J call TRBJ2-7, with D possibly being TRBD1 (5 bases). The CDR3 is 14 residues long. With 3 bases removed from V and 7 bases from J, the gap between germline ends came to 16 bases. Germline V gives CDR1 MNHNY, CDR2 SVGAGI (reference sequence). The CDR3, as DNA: TGTGCCAGCAGTTATTATCCTGGGGCTCGGGAGCAGTACTTC. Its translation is CASSYYPGAREQYF.

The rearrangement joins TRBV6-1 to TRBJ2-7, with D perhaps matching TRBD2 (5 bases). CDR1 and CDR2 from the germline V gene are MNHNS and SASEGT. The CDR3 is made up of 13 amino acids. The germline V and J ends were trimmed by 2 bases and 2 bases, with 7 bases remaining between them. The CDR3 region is CASSERGTYEQYF. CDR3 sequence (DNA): TGTGCCAGCAGTGAAAGAGGGACCTACGAGCAGTACTTC.

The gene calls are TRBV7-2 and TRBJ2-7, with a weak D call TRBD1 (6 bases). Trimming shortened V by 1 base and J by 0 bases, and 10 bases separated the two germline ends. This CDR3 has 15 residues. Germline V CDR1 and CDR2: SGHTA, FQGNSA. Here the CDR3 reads CASSLVQGSSYEQYF. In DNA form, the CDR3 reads TGTGCCAGCAGCTTAGTACAGGGAAGCTCCTACGAGCAGTACTTC.

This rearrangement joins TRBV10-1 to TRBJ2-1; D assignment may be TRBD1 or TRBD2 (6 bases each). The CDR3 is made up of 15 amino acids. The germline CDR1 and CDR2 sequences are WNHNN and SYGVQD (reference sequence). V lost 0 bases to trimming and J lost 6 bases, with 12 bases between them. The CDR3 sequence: CASSESWGAGNEQFF. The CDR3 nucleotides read TGCGCCAGCAGTGAGTCTTGGGGGGCTGGCAATGAGCAGTTCTTC.

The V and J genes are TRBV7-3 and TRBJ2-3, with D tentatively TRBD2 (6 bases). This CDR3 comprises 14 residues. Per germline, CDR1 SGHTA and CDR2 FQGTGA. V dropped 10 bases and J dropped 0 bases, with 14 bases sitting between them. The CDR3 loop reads CATSAGASTDTQYF. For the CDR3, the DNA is TGTGCCACCTCAGCGGGTGCTAGCACAGATACGCAGTATTTT.

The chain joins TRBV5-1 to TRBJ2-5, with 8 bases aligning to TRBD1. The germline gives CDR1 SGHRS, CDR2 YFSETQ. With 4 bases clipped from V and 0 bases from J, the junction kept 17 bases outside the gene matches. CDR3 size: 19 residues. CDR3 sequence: CASSLAGAGGLLYQETQYF. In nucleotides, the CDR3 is TGCGCCAGCAGCCTTGCAGGCGCAGGGGGCCTCCTCTACCAAGAGACCCAGTACTTC. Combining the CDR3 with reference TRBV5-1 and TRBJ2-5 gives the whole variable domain KAGVTQTPRYLIKTRGQQVTLSCSPISGHRSVSWYQQTPGQGLQFLFEYFSETQRNKGNFPGRFSGRQFSNSRSEMNVSTLELGDSALYLCASSLAGAGGLLYQETQYFGPGTRLLVL.

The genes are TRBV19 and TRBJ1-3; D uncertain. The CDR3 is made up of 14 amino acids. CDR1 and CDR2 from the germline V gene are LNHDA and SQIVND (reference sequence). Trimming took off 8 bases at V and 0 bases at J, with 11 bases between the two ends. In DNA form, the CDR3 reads TGTGCCAGTGGACGGGGATTCTCTGGAAACACCATATATTTT. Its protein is CASGRGFSGNTIYF.

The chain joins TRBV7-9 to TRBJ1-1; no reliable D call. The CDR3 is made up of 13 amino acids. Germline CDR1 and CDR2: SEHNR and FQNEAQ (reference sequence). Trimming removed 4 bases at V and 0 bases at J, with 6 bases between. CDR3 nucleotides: TGTGCCAGCAGCTCCGAAATGAACACTGAAGCTTTCTTT. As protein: CASSSEMNTEAFF. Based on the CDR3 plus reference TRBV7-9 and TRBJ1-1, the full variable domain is DTGVSQNPRHKITKRGQNVTFRCDPISEHNRLYWYRQTLGQGPEFLTYFQNEAQLEKSRLLSDRFSAERPKGSFSTLEIQRTEQGDSAMYLCASSSEMNTEAFFGQGTRLTVV.

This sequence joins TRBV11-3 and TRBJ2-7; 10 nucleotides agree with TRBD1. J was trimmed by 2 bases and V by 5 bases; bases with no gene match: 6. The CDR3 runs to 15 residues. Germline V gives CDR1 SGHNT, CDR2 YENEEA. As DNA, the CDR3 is TGTGCCAGCAGCCTCCGGGACAGGGGCACCTACGAGCAGTACTTC. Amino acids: CASSLRDRGTYEQYF. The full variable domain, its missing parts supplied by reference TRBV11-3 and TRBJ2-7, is EAGVVQSPRYKIIEKKQPVAFWCNPISGHNTLYWYLQNLGQGPELLIRYENEEAVDDSQLPKDRFSAERLKGVDSTLKIQPAELGDSAVYLCASSLRDRGTYEQYFGPGTRLTVT.

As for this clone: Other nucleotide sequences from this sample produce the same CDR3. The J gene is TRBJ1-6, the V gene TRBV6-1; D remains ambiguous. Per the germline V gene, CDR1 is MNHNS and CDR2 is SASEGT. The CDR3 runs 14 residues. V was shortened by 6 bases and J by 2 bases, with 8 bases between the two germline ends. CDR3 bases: TGTGCCAGCAGCGCCGGCCCCTATAATTCACCCCTCCACTTT. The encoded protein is CASSAGPYNSPLHF.

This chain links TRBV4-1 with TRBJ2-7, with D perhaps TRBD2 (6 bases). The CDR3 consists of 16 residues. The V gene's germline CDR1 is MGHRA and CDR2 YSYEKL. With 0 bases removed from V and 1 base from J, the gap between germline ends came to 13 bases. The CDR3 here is CASSQEETRGSYEQYF. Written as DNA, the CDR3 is TGCGCCAGCAGCCAAGAAGAGACTAGAGGTTCCTACGAGCAGTACTTC.

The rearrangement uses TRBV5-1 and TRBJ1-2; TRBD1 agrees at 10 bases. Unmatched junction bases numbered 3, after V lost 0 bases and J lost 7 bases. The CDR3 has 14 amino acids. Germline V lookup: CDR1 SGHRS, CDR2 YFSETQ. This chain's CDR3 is CASSLAGQGSGYTF. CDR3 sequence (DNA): TGCGCCAGCAGCTTGGCGGGACAGGGGAGTGGCTACACCTTC.

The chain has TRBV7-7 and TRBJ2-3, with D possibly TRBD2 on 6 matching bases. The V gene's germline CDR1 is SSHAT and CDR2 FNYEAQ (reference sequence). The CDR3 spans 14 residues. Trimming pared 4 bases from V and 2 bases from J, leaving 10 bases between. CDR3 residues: CASSSGLNTDTQYF. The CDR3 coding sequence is TGTGCCAGCAGCTCGGGACTTAACACAGATACGCAGTATTTT.

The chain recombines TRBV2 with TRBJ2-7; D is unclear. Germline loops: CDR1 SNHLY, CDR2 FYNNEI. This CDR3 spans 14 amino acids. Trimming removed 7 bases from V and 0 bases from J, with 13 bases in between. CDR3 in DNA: TGTGCCAGCACCAGGCGATGGAGCTCCTACGAGCAGTACTTC. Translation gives CASTRRWSSYEQYF.

DNA for the CDR3: TGTGCCAGCAGTCCGTCCTTTCTAGCGGGAGGAAAAATCTCCTACAATGAGCAGTTCTTC. It yields the protein CASSPSFLAGGKISYNEQFF. V is TRBV27 and J is TRBJ2-1, with 11 bases lining up with TRBD2. Germline lookup yields CDR1 MNHEY and CDR2 SMNVEV (reference sequence). The CDR3 contains 20 residues. V was clipped by 5 bases and J by 0 bases; unmatched bases: 15.

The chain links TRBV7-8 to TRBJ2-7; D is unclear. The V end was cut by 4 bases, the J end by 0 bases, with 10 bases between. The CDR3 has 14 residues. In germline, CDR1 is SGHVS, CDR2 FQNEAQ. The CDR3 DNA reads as TGTGCCAGCAGCTCCTGGCGAAGCTCCTACGAGCAGTACTTC. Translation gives CASSSWRSSYEQYF.

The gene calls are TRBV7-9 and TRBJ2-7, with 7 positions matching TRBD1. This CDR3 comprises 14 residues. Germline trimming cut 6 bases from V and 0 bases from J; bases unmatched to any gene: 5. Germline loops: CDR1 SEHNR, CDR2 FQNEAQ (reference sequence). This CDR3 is CASRLQGHSYEQYF. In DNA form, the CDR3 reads TGTGCCAGCAGATTACAGGGGCACTCCTACGAGCAGTACTTC.